Listed below are T cell receptor beta chains from one sample, sequenced in a study of blood T cell repertoires in COVID-19. Data came from immunoSEQ multiplex PCR; TCRdb stores just in-frame clones and leaves some out. The top ten hold about 2% of the sample, which has approximately 290,000 clones, approximately 90% seen once. Input material: peripheral blood. These receptors all stem from a man between 18 and 29 years old with active or convalescent COVID-19. Both conserved end residues are part of each CDR3. A D gene is named only where the DNA matches it firmly. Expanded clones are given a class, and other clones once, few, many or no size at all.

d_call	v_call	j_call	cdr3_length	clone_size	cdr3_aa	cdr3_nt
TRBD1	TRBV5-1	TRBJ2-7	17	NA	CASSQTLPGQDPYEQYF	TGCGCCAGCAGCCAAACACTCCCGGGACAGGACCCCTACGAGCAGTACTTC
NA	TRBV2	TRBJ2-3	13	NA	CASSDTGPDTQYF	TGTGCCAGCAGTGATACAGGGCCAGATACGCAGTATTTT
TRBD1	TRBV27	TRBJ2-2	15	NA	CASSLSDRATGELFF	TGTGCCAGCAGTTTATCGGACAGGGCTACCGGGGAGCTGTTTTTT
NA	TRBV27	TRBJ2-7	15	NA	CASSLSLQGRYEQYF	TGTGCCAGCAGTTTAAGTTTGCAGGGAAGGTACGAGCAGTACTTC
NA	TRBV5-1	TRBJ1-1	15	once	CASTGFFGLNTEAFF	TGCGCCAGCACAGGGTTCTTCGGCTTGAACACTGAAGCTTTCTTT
TRBD2	TRBV7-2	TRBJ2-1	15	NA	CASSLAAGGYNEQFF	TGTGCCAGCAGCTTAGCAGCGGGAGGGTACAATGAGCAGTTCTTC
TRBD2	TRBV28	TRBJ2-5	16	NA	CASSPSGLAGVETQYF	TGTGCCAGCAGTCCCTCGGGACTAGCGGGAGTGGAGACCCAGTACTTC
NA	TRBV5-6	TRBJ2-7	15	NA	CASTYGRAPPNEQYF	TGTGCCAGCACCTATGGGCGGGCCCCGCCGAACGAGCAGTACTTC
TRBD1	TRBV12-3/TRBV12-4	TRBJ2-7	13	NA	CASSLQTGTTAYF	TGTGCCAGCAGTCTCCAGACAGGGACAACCGCGTACTTC
NA	TRBV27	TRBJ2-7	13	NA	CASSLGAGNEQYF	TGTGCCAGCAGTTTAGGGGCCGGTAACGAGCAGTACTTC
TRBD2	TRBV7-9	TRBJ2-5	15	NA	CASSLLAGASETQYF	TGTGCCAGCAGCTTACTAGCGGGAGCGTCAGAGACCCAGTACTTC
NA	TRBV7-9	TRBJ2-5	14	NA	CASSPIAERQTQYF	TGTGCCAGCAGCCCCATAGCGGAAAGACAGACCCAGTACTTC
TRBD2	TRBV11-3	TRBJ2-1	15	NA	CASSLDSGSVDEQFF	TGTGCCAGCAGCTTAGATAGCGGGTCGGTCGATGAGCAGTTCTTC
NA	TRBV5-8	TRBJ1-1	14	NA	CASSLDRAAVEAFF	TGTGCCAGCAGCTTGGATAGAGCGGCAGTTGAAGCTTTCTTT
NA	TRBV6-6	TRBJ1-4	16	NA	CASSYSLSPTNEKLFF	TGTGCCAGCAGTTACTCCTTGTCCCCAACTAATGAAAAACTGTTTTTT
NA	TRBV27	TRBJ2-1	16	NA	CASSSSWRISYNEQFF	TGTGCCAGCAGTTCCTCGTGGCGGATCTCCTACAATGAGCAGTTCTTC
TRBD2	TRBV5-1	TRBJ2-7	16	NA	CASSFPPSGGVYEQYF	TGCGCCAGCAGCTTCCCCCCTAGCGGGGGGGTGTACGAGCAGTACTTC
TRBD2	TRBV28	TRBJ2-7	15	NA	CASSFLGRESYEQYF	TGTGCCAGCAGCTTTCTGGGGCGGGAGTCCTACGAGCAGTACTTC
NA	TRBV24-1	TRBJ2-3	14	NA	CATSAPGGGDTQYF	TGTGCCACCAGTGCCCCCGGTGGAGGAGATACGCAGTATTTT
NA	TRBV18	TRBJ2-5	16	NA	CASSPLVRTSQETQYF	TGTGCCAGCTCACCACTGGTCCGGACATCTCAAGAGACCCAGTACTTC
TRBD1	TRBV7-2	TRBJ1-4	15	NA	CASSPYRGGDEKLFF	TGTGCCAGCAGCCCTTACAGGGGGGGGGATGAAAAACTGTTTTTT
TRBD2	TRBV6-5	TRBJ2-7	15	once	CASMAGLVGSYEQYF	TGTGCCAGCATGGCTGGACTAGTTGGCTCCTACGAGCAGTACTTC
NA	TRBV7-2	TRBJ1-5	15	NA	CASSLAGVSNQPQHF	TGTGCCAGCAGCTTAGCGGGAGTAAGCAATCAGCCCCAGCATTTT
TRBD1	TRBV10-3	TRBJ1-5	14	NA	CAISAGTVNQPQHF	TGTGCCATCAGTGCCGGGACAGTCAATCAGCCCCAGCATTTT
TRBD1	TRBV28	TRBJ1-1	17	NA	CASRCGQGAPVDTEAFF	TGTGCCAGCAGATGCGGACAGGGGGCGCCGGTTGACACTGAAGCTTTCTTT
NA	TRBV27	TRBJ1-5	13	NA	CASSRGWNQPQHF	TGTGCCAGCAGTAGGGGTTGGAATCAGCCCCAGCATTTT
TRBD2	TRBV4-1	TRBJ2-7	16	once	CASSQGPSGSSDEQYF	TGCGCCAGCAGCCAAGGTCCTAGCGGGAGTTCCGACGAGCAGTACTTC
NA	TRBV19	TRBJ2-7	16	NA	CASSIYNPGQSYEQYF	TGTGCCAGTAGTATTTACAACCCGGGACAATCCTACGAGCAGTACTTC
TRBD1	TRBV9	TRBJ2-1	16	NA	CASSTTGVSVYNEQFF	TGTGCCAGCAGCACCACAGGGGTATCGGTCTACAATGAGCAGTTCTTC
NA	TRBV28	TRBJ2-7	14	NA	CASSLEQVTGEQYF	TGTGCCAGCAGTTTAGAACAGGTAACAGGCGAGCAGTACTTC
NA	TRBV28	TRBJ1-1	13	NA	CASSPTGGTEAFF	TGTGCCAGCAGCCCTACGGGTGGCACTGAAGCTTTCTTT
NA	TRBV7-9	TRBJ2-3	15	NA	CASSSDTGLEDTQYF	TGTGCCAGCAGCTCGGACACAGGGCTAGAAGATACGCAGTATTTT
TRBD1	TRBV7-8	TRBJ1-5	15	NA	CASSPGQGASQPQHF	TGTGCCAGCAGCCCAGGACAGGGGGCAAGTCAGCCCCAGCATTTT
TRBD1	TRBV7-9	TRBJ1-2	14	NA	CASTFIRQGHGYTF	TGTGCCAGCACCTTTATACGACAGGGCCATGGCTACACCTTC
TRBD2	TRBV3-1/TRBV3-2	TRBJ2-2	14	NA	CASRPGLSTGELFF	TGTGCCAGTAGACCGGGACTATCAACCGGGGAGCTGTTTTTT
NA	TRBV7-2	TRBJ1-1	13	NA	CASSYMAHTEAFF	TGTGCCAGCAGTTATATGGCCCACACTGAAGCTTTCTTT
NA	TRBV7-9	TRBJ1-4	15	NA	CASSLETGPVEKLFF	TGTGCCAGCAGCTTAGAAACAGGGCCAGTTGAAAAACTGTTTTTT
NA	TRBV5-1	TRBJ2-3	13	NA	CASSPGGSDTQYF	TGCGCCAGCAGCCCGGGTGGGTCAGATACGCAGTATTTT
TRBD2	TRBV11-2	TRBJ2-1	17	NA	CASSLVSLAGVYNEQFF	TGTGCCAGCAGCTTAGTTTCGTTAGCGGGGGTGTACAATGAGCAGTTCTTC
TRBD2	TRBV13	TRBJ2-1	17	NA	CASSNSGLAGGIGEQFF	TGTGCCAGCAGCAATTCGGGACTAGCGGGAGGAATTGGTGAGCAGTTCTTC
TRBD1	TRBV9	TRBJ2-1	16	once	CASSPHSGTGSNEQFF	TGTGCCAGCAGCCCACATTCCGGGACAGGGTCTAATGAGCAGTTCTTC
TRBD1	TRBV19	TRBJ1-6	13	NA	CAAARTGNSPLHF	TGTGCTGCTGCCCGGACAGGAAATTCACCCCTCCACTTT
NA	TRBV5-1	TRBJ2-7	15	NA	CASRPVAGPSYEQYF	TGCGCCAGCAGGCCCGTTGCGGGTCCCTCCTACGAGCAGTACTTC
NA	TRBV12-3/TRBV12-4	TRBJ1-5	13	NA	CASSQTRDQPQHF	TGTGCCAGCAGTCAAACGAGGGATCAGCCCCAGCATTTT
NA	TRBV7-8	TRBJ1-1	15	NA	CASSTKSTGNTEAFF	TGTGCCAGCAGCACCAAAAGTACAGGGAACACTGAAGCTTTCTTT
TRBD2	TRBV6-5	TRBJ2-7	13	NA	CASSYLRESEQYF	TGTGCCAGCAGTTACTTGCGGGAGAGCGAGCAGTACTTC
TRBD1	TRBV9	TRBJ2-3	17	NA	CASSHPRDRQSVYTQYF	TGTGCCAGCAGCCACCCCAGGGACAGACAAAGTGTTTATACGCAGTATTTT
TRBD1	TRBV3-1/TRBV3-2	TRBJ1-1	16	NA	CASSQENRGQWTEAFF	TGTGCCAGCAGCCAGGAAAACAGGGGGCAATGGACTGAAGCTTTCTTT
TRBD1	TRBV27	TRBJ2-7	14	few	CASSFLGQVYEQYF	TGTGCCAGCAGTTTCCTAGGACAGGTCTACGAGCAGTACTTC
NA	TRBV7-9	TRBJ1-3	15	NA	CASSFPSEAGNTIYF	TGTGCCAGCAGCTTCCCCAGTGAAGCTGGAAACACCATATATTTT
TRBD1	TRBV27	TRBJ2-7	16	NA	CASSLSAGQGFYEQYF	TGTGCCAGCAGTTTATCAGCGGGACAGGGGTTCTACGAGCAGTACTTC
NA	TRBV19	TRBJ2-7	14	few	CASSPPGTYYEQYF	TGTGCCAGTAGTCCCCCCGGGACATACTACGAGCAGTACTTC
TRBD2	TRBV5-1	TRBJ2-2	17	NA	CASSLRSSGGSGGELFF	TGCGCCAGCAGCTTGCGTTCTAGCGGGGGCTCGGGCGGGGAGCTGTTTTTT
NA	TRBV5-1	TRBJ2-6	16	few	CASSLGDNSGANVLTF	TGCGCCAGCAGCTTGGGGGACAACTCTGGGGCCAACGTCCTGACTTTC
NA	TRBV5-4	TRBJ1-2	12	NA	CASSVDNYGYTF	TGTGCCAGCAGCGTAGATAACTATGGCTACACCTTC
NA	TRBV12-5	TRBJ1-1	16	few	CASGLAYAGVDTEAFF	TGTGCTAGTGGTTTGGCTTACGCCGGGGTGGACACTGAAGCTTTCTTT
NA	TRBV24-1	TRBJ2-3	14	NA	CATSDYQGGDTQYF	TGTGCCACCAGTGATTACCAGGGGGGAGATACGCAGTATTTT
NA	TRBV12-3/TRBV12-4	TRBJ1-3	12	NA	CASSLRKHTIYF	TGTGCCAGCAGTTTGCGGAAACACACCATATATTTT
TRBD2	TRBV7-6	TRBJ2-2	14	NA	CASSQRGSGGELFF	TGTGCCAGCAGCCAGCGGGGTTCGGGCGGGGAGCTGTTTTTT